The clone carrying this T cell receptor beta chain was recorded once. Extraction of RNA preceded its reverse transcription into cDNA, which served as the sequencing template. Generated by immunoSEQ multiplex PCR, the TCRdb table keeps only in-frame clones and is missing some. The sample has about 140,000 clones, approximately 85% seen once. This sample is drawn from a study of CD8+ T cells in alopecia areata. Treatment: oral pan-JAK inhibitor, 5-10 mg twice daily. This CDR3 contains 13 residues. V was clipped by 5 bases and J by 4 bases, with 9 bases between them. Germline V gene lookup returns CDR1 LNHNV and CDR2 YYDKDF (reference sequence).

This sample comprised CD8+ T cells sorted from blood, obtained at week 4, from a patient treated with tofacitinib. V and J are TRBV15 and TRBJ1-5; D uncertain. This receptor was taken from a human donor with alopecia areata. CDR3 DNA: TGTGCCACCAGCGGAAAGAGGAATCAGCCCCAGCATTTT. It specifies CATSGKRNQPQHF.